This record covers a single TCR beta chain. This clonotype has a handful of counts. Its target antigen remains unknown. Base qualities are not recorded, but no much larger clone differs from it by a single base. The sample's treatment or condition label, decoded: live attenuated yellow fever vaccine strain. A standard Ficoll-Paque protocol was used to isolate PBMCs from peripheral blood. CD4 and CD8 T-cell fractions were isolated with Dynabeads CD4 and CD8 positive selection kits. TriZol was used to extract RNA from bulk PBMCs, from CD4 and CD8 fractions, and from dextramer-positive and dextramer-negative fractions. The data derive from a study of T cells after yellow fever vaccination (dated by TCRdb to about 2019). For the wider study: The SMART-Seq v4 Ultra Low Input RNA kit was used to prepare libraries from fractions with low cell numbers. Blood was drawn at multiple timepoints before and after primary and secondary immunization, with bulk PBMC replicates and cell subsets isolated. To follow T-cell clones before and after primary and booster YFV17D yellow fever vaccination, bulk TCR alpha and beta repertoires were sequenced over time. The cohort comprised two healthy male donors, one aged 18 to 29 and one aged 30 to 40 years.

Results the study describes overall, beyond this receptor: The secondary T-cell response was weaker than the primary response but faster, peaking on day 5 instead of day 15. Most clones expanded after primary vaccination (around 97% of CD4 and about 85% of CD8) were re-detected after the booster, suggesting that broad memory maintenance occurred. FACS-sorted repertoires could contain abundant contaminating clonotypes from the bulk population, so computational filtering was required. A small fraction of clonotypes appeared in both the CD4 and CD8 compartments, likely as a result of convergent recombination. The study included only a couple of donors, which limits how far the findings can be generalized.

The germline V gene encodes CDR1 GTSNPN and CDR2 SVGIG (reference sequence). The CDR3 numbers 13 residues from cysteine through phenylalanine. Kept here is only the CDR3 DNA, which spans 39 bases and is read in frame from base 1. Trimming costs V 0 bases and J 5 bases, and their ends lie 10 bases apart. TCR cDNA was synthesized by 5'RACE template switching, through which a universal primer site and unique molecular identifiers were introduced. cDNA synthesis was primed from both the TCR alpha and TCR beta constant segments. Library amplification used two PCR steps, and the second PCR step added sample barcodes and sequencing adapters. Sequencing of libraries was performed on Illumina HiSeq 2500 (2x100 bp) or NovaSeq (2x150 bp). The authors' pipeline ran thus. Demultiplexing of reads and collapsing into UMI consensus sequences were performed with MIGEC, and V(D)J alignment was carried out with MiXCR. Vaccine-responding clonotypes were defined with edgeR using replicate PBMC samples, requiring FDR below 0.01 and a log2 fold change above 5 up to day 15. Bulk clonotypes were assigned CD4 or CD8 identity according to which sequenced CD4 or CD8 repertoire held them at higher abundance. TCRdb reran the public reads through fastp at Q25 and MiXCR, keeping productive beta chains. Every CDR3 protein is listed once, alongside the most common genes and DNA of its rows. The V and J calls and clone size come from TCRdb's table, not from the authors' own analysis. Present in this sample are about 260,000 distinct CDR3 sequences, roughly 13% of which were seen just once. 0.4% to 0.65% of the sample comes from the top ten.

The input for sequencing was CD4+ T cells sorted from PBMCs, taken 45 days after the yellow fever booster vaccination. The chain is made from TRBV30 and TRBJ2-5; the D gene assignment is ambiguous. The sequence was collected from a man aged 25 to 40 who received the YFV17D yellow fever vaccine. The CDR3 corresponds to CAWSVNPAETQYF. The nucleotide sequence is TGTGCCTGGAGTGTAAACCCGGCGGAGACCCAGTACTTC. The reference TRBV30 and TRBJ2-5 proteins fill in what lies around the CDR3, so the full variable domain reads SQTIHQWPATLVQPVGSPLSLECTVEGTSNPNLYWYRQAAGRGLQLLFYSVGIGQISSEVPQNLSASRPQDRQFILSSKKLLLSDSGFYLCAWSVNPAETQYFGPGTRLLVL.